This T cell receptor beta chain was captured in a study of tumor and adjacent non-tumor tissue in lung cancer. RNA was extracted from bulk tissue without any cell sorting. The library came from three nested PCR rounds adapted from ARM-PCR protocols. TCRdb re-called the multiplex PCR reads with MiXCR, one entry per CDR3 protein. The table records 90,000 to 130,000 distinct CDR3 sequences, around 82% of them present only once. As concerns this clonotype: The junction shows a germline mismatch at one end, possibly a read error.

CDR3 length: 18 amino acids. CDR1 is MNHNY, CDR2 SVGAGI, per germline (reference sequence). The origin of this receptor is a man between 65 and 85 years old with non-small cell lung cancer. Sequencing was carried out using lung tumor tissue. V and J are TRBV6-6 and TRBJ1-5; D possibly corresponds to TRBD1 (6 bases). The CDR3 DNA reads as TGTGCCAGCTGTTACTTCGGGTGGGGGCAGAATAGCAATCGGCCCCAGCATTTT. Translation: CASCYFGWGQNSNRPQHF.